The rows below give T cell receptor beta chains drawn from one sample of a study of blood T cells in healthy people across ages. TCRdb independently ran MiXCR on the 5' RACE reads; one entry per CDR3 protein. The sample consists of hundreds of thousands of distinct CDR3 sequences, approximately 52% of them appearing once. Input material: blood. These receptors originate from a woman of 80 years or more in good health. Both conserved end residues are part of each CDR3. A D gene is named only where the DNA matches it firmly.

J gene | D gene | V gene | CDR3 protein
TRBJ1-4 | - | TRBV7-2 | CASSADRNEKLFF
TRBJ2-7 | - | TRBV5-1 | CASSLRTASYEQYF
TRBJ1-2 | TRBD1 | TRBV7-8 | CASSPWTGGGGYTF
TRBJ2-5 | - | TRBV29-1 | CSVEVAVGAQYF
TRBJ2-7 | - | TRBV11-2 | CACRNFLEEQYF
TRBJ1-1 | - | TRBV12-3/TRBV12-4 | CASSWNLNTEAFF
TRBJ2-1 | TRBD1 | TRBV9 | CASSAGGYSLYNEQFF
TRBJ1-2 | - | TRBV20-1 | CSARGVTGSYGYTF
TRBJ2-1 | - | TRBV29-1 | CSVEDVRYNEQFF
TRBJ2-1 | TRBD2 | TRBV7-9 | CASSRRTSGSFDEQFF
TRBJ2-7 | - | TRBV9 | CASSPEVRVYEQYF
TRBJ1-6 | - | TRBV27 | CASSLWGFDNSPLHF